The 22 T cell receptor beta chains below all came from one sample that was sequenced in a study of blood T cell repertoires in COVID-19. Some clones are missing from TCRdb's copy, which holds only in-frame ones; the method was immunoSEQ multiplex PCR. Of 110,000 or so clones in the sample, 75% to 90% are singletons; the top ten hold more than 6%. The sample was peripheral blood. The receptors were gathered from a human donor in a cohort sampled during active COVID-19.

This sequence joins TRBV29-1 and TRBJ2-1; perhaps TRBD2 as D (6 bases). The CDR3 is 12 residues long. In germline, CDR1 is SQVTM, CDR2 ANQGSEA. V shed 6 bases and J shed 6 bases, with 12 bases lying between them. The CDR3 DNA follows: TGCAGCGTCGCTACGGGAGCCAATGAGCAGTTCTTC. As protein: CSVATGANEQFF.

The chain has TRBV11-2 and TRBJ2-7, with a tentative D call TRBD2 (7 bases). The CDR3 sequence is 17 residues long. Germline CDR1 SGHAT, CDR2 FQNNGV. V was clipped by 5 bases and J by 4 bases, with 24 bases between them. The CDR3 coding sequence is TGTGCCAGCAGCCCCTCTGGGGGGGCGGCGAGCGCATACGAGCAGTACTTC. Residues: CASSPSGGAASAYEQYF.

This clone came up once. This rearrangement joins TRBV6-1 to TRBJ1-6, with D possibly TRBD1 on 5 matching bases. The germline V gene has CDR1 MNHNS and CDR2 SASEGT. V lost 2 bases and J lost 8, with 10 bases in between. The CDR3 is 14 residues long. For the CDR3, the DNA is TGTGCCAGCAGTGAACAGGGAAGGGATTCACCCCTCCACTTT. Translating it yields CASSEQGRDSPLHF.

The chain has TRBV15 and TRBJ2-6; tentatively, D is TRBD1 (5 bases). Trimming took off 3 bases at V and 4 bases at J, with 7 bases between the two ends. CDR3 length: 14 residues. Germline loops: CDR1 LNHNV, CDR2 YYDKDF (reference sequence). As DNA, the CDR3 is TGTGCCACCAGCAGCAGGGTAGGGGCCAACGTCCTGACTTTC. Translation: CATSSRVGANVLTF.

The rearrangement links TRBV7-2 to TRBJ2-1; D is undetermined. V was clipped by 8 bases and J by 5 bases, with 16 bases between them. CDR1 is SGHTA and CDR2 is FQGNSA in the germline V gene. CDR3 length: 14 residues. CDR3 protein: CASFQGPEDNEQFF. The DNA of the CDR3 is TGTGCCAGCTTCCAAGGTCCCGAGGACAATGAGCAGTTCTTC.

The chain couples TRBV12-5 to TRBJ2-1; 11 nucleotides align to TRBD1. The CDR3 is 15 residues long. The junction had 5 bases not matched to a gene; V was cut back by 6 bases and J by 4 bases. Germline V gives CDR1 LGHNT, CDR2 FRNRAP. Here the CDR3 DNA reads TGTGCTAGTGGCCCCGGACAGGGGGCTTACAATGAGCAGTTCTTC. Protein sequence: CASGPGQGAYNEQFF.

This clone was seen only a few times. The J gene is TRBJ2-3, the V gene TRBV11-2; TRBD2 matches at 12 bases. Germline assignment: CDR1 SGHAT and CDR2 FQNNGV. This CDR3 contains 19 residues. With 6 bases clipped from V and 5 bases from J, the junction kept 18 bases outside the gene matches. The CDR3 bases are TGTGCCAGCAGTCTCCCCCGGACTAGCGGGGTTACCCGCTTAGATACGCAGTATTTT. Translation gives CASSLPRTSGVTRLDTQYF.

The CDR3 sequence: CASRRGGTGEREQYF. The CDR3 DNA follows: TGTGCCAGCAGGCGTGGCGGGACAGGGGAGAGGGAGCAGTACTTC. This chain connects TRBV28 to TRBJ2-7, with 10 bases identical to TRBD1. The CDR3 contains 15 residues. Germline-derived CDR1 and CDR2 are MDHEN and SYDVKM. V gave up 6 bases and J gave up 7 bases; unmatched junction bases: 12. Filled out from reference TRBV28 and TRBJ2-7, the complete variable domain reads DVKVTQSSRYLVKRTGEKVFLECVQDMDHENMFWYRQDPGLGLRLIYFSYDVKMKEKGDIPEGYSVSREKKERFSLILESASTNQTSMYLCASRRGGTGEREQYFGPGTRLTVT.

The CDR3 here is CASSRGQGGFEAQYF. CDR3 in DNA: TGCGCCAGCAGCCGGGGACAGGGGGGCTTCGAGGCGCAGTATTTT. The chain employs TRBV5-1 and TRBJ2-3; TRBD1 aligns across 11 bases. The CDR3 spans 15 residues. CDR1 is SGHRS, CDR2 YFSETQ, per germline. The trim removed 4 bases at V and 10 bases at J, leaving 11 bases unmatched.

The V gene is TRBV5-1, the J gene TRBJ2-5, with TRBD2 identical over 12 bases. The V and J ends lost 2 bases and 1 base, in that order; junction bases with no gene match: 3. This CDR3 has 16 amino acids. CDR1 and CDR2 from the germline V gene are SGHRS and YFSETQ. CDR3 DNA sequence: TGCGCCAGCAGCTTAAGGACTAGCGGGGCCCAAGAGACCCAGTACTTC. This encodes CASSLRTSGAQETQYF.

The chain joins TRBV5-4 to TRBJ1-1; D ambiguous. This CDR3 region has 14 residues. Germline V lookup: CDR1 SGHNT, CDR2 YYREEE (reference sequence). The V gene lost 0 bases and the J gene lost 10 bases, with 16 bases spanning the gap. The DNA of the CDR3 is TGTGCCAGCAGCTTGGTGGGAGGGTGGGAGGTAGCTTTCTTT. It codes for CASSLVGGWEVAFF.

This clone has a single count. This sequence joins TRBV6-5 and TRBJ1-2; 7 nucleotides line up with TRBD1. V lost 2 bases, J lost 7 bases, and 7 bases stayed unmatched. This CDR3 spans 14 amino acids. The germline gives CDR1 MNHEY, CDR2 SVGAGI. CDR3 sequence: CASSYRGRTIGYTF. CDR3 nucleotide sequence: TGTGCCAGCAGTTACAGGGGGCGGACTATTGGCTACACCTTC.

This chain links TRBV5-4 with TRBJ1-2, with 8 bases lining up with TRBD1. V lost 2 bases and J lost 7; bases outside the gene matches: 10. The germline CDR1 and CDR2 sequences are SGHNT and YYREEE (reference sequence). This CDR3 comprises 15 residues. The CDR3 nucleotides read TGTGCCAGCAGCTTTTTGACAGGGGCAGGGGTTGGCTACACCTTC. Translating it yields CASSFLTGAGVGYTF.

The chain couples TRBV6-1 to TRBJ1-3; no clear D. Trimming removed 5 bases from V and 3 bases from J, with 14 bases in between. CDR3 length: 15 amino acids. Germline loops: CDR1 MNHNS, CDR2 SASEGT. CDR3 loop: CASSPRDRNGNTIYF. DNA for the CDR3: TGTGCCAGCAGTCCCCGGGATCGTAATGGAAACACCATATATTTT.

The V call is TRBV7-3, the J call TRBJ2-1, with 12 nucleotides matching TRBD2. Looked up from germline, CDR1 is SGHTA and CDR2 is FQGTGA. V dropped 5 bases and J dropped 8; count of bases not matched to a gene: 10. The CDR3 is 16 amino acids. The CDR3 DNA reads as TGTGCCAGCAGCCCATCTAGCGGGGGGGCCCTGGATGAGCAGTTCTTC. Protein product: CASSPSSGGALDEQFF.

The chain is built from TRBV27 and TRBJ2-1; 8 bases align to TRBD2. V lost 2 bases and J lost 8; bases outside the gene matches: 5. Germline values: CDR1 MNHEY, CDR2 SMNVEV (reference sequence). This CDR3 has 14 amino acids. The CDR3, as DNA: TGTGCCAGCAGTTTACGACTAGCGAACGATGAGCAGTTCTTC. Amino acids: CASSLRLANDEQFF.

The chain has TRBV3-1 (or the pseudogene TRBV3-2) and TRBJ1-3, with a tentative D call TRBD1 (5 bases). CDR3 length: 14 residues. CDR1 is LGHDT and CDR2 is YNNKEL in the germline V gene (reference sequence). V gave up 3 bases and J gave up 2 bases, with 8 bases separating them. CDR3 nucleotide sequence: TGTGCCAGCAGCCAGGGGGGAACTGGAAACACCATATATTTT. It yields the protein CASSQGGTGNTIYF.

The chain has TRBV7-9 and TRBJ2-7; D is unresolved. CDR1 is SEHNR and CDR2 is FQNEAQ in the germline V gene (reference sequence). The CDR3 is 14 residues long. The ends were cut back, 6 bases at V and 0 bases at J, with 12 bases in the middle. The CDR3 spells CASRNNLSSYEQYF. CDR3 DNA sequence: TGTGCCAGCAGAAACAATTTAAGCTCCTACGAGCAGTACTTC.

The genes are TRBV6-5 and TRBJ1-1; D remains unclear. Trimming stripped 5 bases from V and 3 bases from J, with 10 bases between. Per germline, CDR1 MNHEY and CDR2 SVGAGI. CDR3 length: 13 residues. CDR3 region: CASSRGRYTEAFF. DNA for the CDR3: TGTGCCAGCAGTCGTGGGAGATACACTGAAGCTTTCTTT.

With respect to this clone: This sample also contains other DNA sequences that code for the same CDR3. J is TRBJ1-1 and V is TRBV18, with a possible D match to TRBD1 (5 bases). V lost 3 bases, J lost 1 base, and 6 bases lay in between. The CDR3 loop spans 13 amino acids. The germline V gene encodes CDR1 KGHSH and CDR2 LQKENI. CDR3 coding DNA: TGTGCCAGCTCACCTACAGGGAACACTGAAGCTTTCTTT. Protein sequence: CASSPTGNTEAFF.

The genes are TRBV14 and TRBJ2-1, with 11 nucleotides matching TRBD2. This CDR3 has 19 residues. Germline trimming cut 0 bases from V and 4 bases from J; bases unmatched to any gene: 11. Germline-derived CDR1 and CDR2 are SGHDN and FVKESK. In nucleotides, the CDR3 is TGTGCCAGCAGCCAAGATCGGAGTAGCGGGAGGGCATTGTACAATGAGCAGTTCTTC. Amino acid sequence: CASSQDRSSGRALYNEQFF.

The V and J genes are TRBV10-2 and TRBJ1-5; D is unclear. The germline CDR1 and CDR2 sequences are WSHSY and SAAADI. The CDR3 totals 13 residues. V lost 8 bases to trimming and J lost 9 bases, with 17 bases between them. CDR3 sequence: CASGGISLGPQHF. CDR3 nucleotide sequence: TGCGCCAGCGGCGGCATATCTCTGGGGCCCCAGCATTTT.